The 21 T cell receptor beta chains in this list originate from one sample, sequenced in a study of T cell repertoires in cytomegalovirus infection (dated by TCRdb to the late 2010s). Which antigens these TCRs recognize remains unknown. Sequencing took place on an Illumina HiSeq 1500. In-frame beta chains were kept once TCRdb had trimmed the public reads at Q25 with fastp and called clones with MiXCR. Rows are unified per CDR3 protein, each entry keeping the most common DNA and genes. This sample holds about 330,000 distinct CDR3 sequences; roughly 34% were observed only once. Of the sample, about 13% is held by the ten largest clones. Explained via the paper, the treatment or condition label denotes: in vitro stimulation with specific CMV peptide epitopes to enrich CMV-specific T cells. The sequenced sample was cultured PBMCs, obtained from culture after CMV antigen stimulation. The source is a human donor in good health (CMV status not recorded). Some clones in this sample may be carry-over from other donors' samples.

This clonotype turned up a few times. The chain joins TRBV15 to TRBJ2-3, with D uncertain. Trimming removed 2 bases at V and 6 bases at J, with 12 bases between. Germline V gene sequence: CDR1 LNHNV, CDR2 YYDKDF (reference sequence). The CDR3 is 14 residues long. The CDR3 sequence is CATSRYSSFDTQYF. For the CDR3, the DNA is TGTGCCACCAGCAGATATTCTAGTTTCGATACGCAGTATTTT.

This chain joins TRBV5-1 and TRBJ2-7; possibly TRBD2 for D (5 bases). The CDR3 contains 14 residues. Trimming removed 1 base at V and 5 bases at J, with 13 bases between. Per germline, CDR1 SGHRS and CDR2 YFSETQ. This CDR3 is CASSLLEVGNEQYF. The CDR3 coding sequence is TGCGCCAGCAGCTTGTTGGAGGTGGGGAACGAGCAGTACTTC.

The chain combines TRBV7-2 with TRBJ1-2; D possibly corresponds to TRBD1 (5 bases). Between the trimmed V and J ends, which lost 2 bases and 2 bases, there was a span of 6 bases. This CDR3 is 13 amino acids long. Looked up from germline, CDR1 is SGHTA and CDR2 is FQGNSA. CDR3 protein: CASSLYRNYGYTF. Here the CDR3 DNA reads TGTGCCAGCAGCTTATACAGGAACTATGGCTACACCTTC. Full variable domain (rest looked up from reference TRBV7-2 and TRBJ1-2): GAGVSQSPSNKVTEKGKDVELRCDPISGHTALYWYRQSLGQGLEFLIYFQGNSAPDKSGLPSDRFSAERTGGSVSTLTIQRTQQEDSAVYLCASSLYRNYGYTFGSGTRLTVV.

The chain links TRBV27 to TRBJ1-6, with a tentative D call TRBD1 (6 bases). V dropped 5 bases and J dropped 5 bases, with 13 bases sitting between them. The CDR3 is made up of 15 amino acids. Germline CDR1 and CDR2: MNHEY and SMNVEV (reference sequence). For the CDR3, the DNA is TGTGCCAGCAGTCCTCAGGGGCTTAATAATTCACCCCTCCACTTT. Protein sequence: CASSPQGLNNSPLHF.

The CDR3 nucleotides read TGTGCCAGCAGCCGACAGTTTAACTATGGCTACACCTTC. It yields the protein CASSRQFNYGYTF. The rearrangement joins TRBV11-2 to TRBJ1-2; a weak D match, TRBD1 (5 bases). V was clipped by 5 bases and J by 1 base, with 8 bases between them. Germline V gene sequence: CDR1 SGHAT, CDR2 FQNNGV. The CDR3 extends over 13 amino acids.

J is TRBJ1-1 and V is TRBV29-1; weak D call: TRBD1 (5 bases). V was shortened by 7 bases and J by 5 bases, with 14 bases between the two germline ends. The CDR3 extends over 12 amino acids. CDR1 SQVTM and CDR2 ANQGSEA come from the germline V gene. CDR3 region: CSGPRGKTEAFF. The DNA of the CDR3 is TGCAGCGGTCCTCGGGGGAAAACTGAAGCTTTCTTT.

V gene TRBV15 combines with J gene TRBJ2-1; a weak D match, TRBD2 (5 bases). Trimming took 6 bases from V and 4 from J, leaving 10 bases between them. Germline V gene data show CDR1 as LNHNV and CDR2 as YYDKDF (reference sequence). The CDR3 totals 13 residues. In DNA form, the CDR3 reads TGTGCCACCAGTGAGACTACATACAATGAGCAGTTCTTC. Its protein product is CATSETTYNEQFF.

This sequence joins TRBV6-2 or TRBV6-3 and TRBJ2-3; maybe TRBD2 (6 bases). There are 17 residues in the CDR3. CDR1 MNHEY and CDR2 SVGEGT come from the germline V gene. The ends were cut back, 2 bases at V and 0 bases at J, with 15 bases in the middle. The DNA for the CDR3 is TGTGCCAGCAGTTACATAGTTGCGGGACCTAGCACAGATACGCAGTATTTT. Translation gives CASSYIVAGPSTDTQYF.

This chain connects TRBV29-1 to TRBJ1-1; D may be TRBD1 (6 bases). The V gene lost 6 bases and the J gene lost 2 bases, with 13 bases spanning the gap. Per germline, CDR1 SQVTM and CDR2 ANQGSEA. This CDR3 has 13 residues. The CDR3 region is CSVPGQTNTEAFF. The CDR3 nucleotides read TGCAGCGTCCCCGGACAGACCAACACTGAAGCTTTCTTT.

J is TRBJ2-7 and V is TRBV9; D perhaps matches TRBD1 (5 bases). V was cut by 4 bases and J by 4 bases, with 21 bases left in between. The V gene's germline CDR1 is SGDLS and CDR2 YYNGEE. The length of the CDR3 is 16 residues. DNA for the CDR3: TGTGCCAGCAGCCACACCCAGGGTTTGGCGTCTTACGAGCAGTACGTC. Protein sequence: CASSHTQGLASYEQYV.

The chain has TRBV7-2 and TRBJ1-5; unclear D gene. Germline V CDR1 and CDR2: SGHTA, FQGNSA. This CDR3 comprises 16 residues. V dropped 0 bases and J dropped 0 bases, with 9 bases sitting between them. This chain's CDR3 is CASSLAVGVSNQPQHF. DNA for the CDR3: TGTGCCAGCAGCTTAGCGGTTGGGGTTAGCAATCAGCCCCAGCATTTT.

This clonotype has more than one count but fewer than ten. J is TRBJ2-7 and V is TRBV11-2; D is perhaps TRBD2 (5 bases). This CDR3 comprises 15 residues. Germline values: CDR1 SGHAT, CDR2 FQNNGV. V was pared by 0 bases and J by 0 bases, with 9 bases between. The CDR3 sequence is CASSLEASSSYEQYV. The CDR3 nucleotides are TGTGCCAGCAGCTTAGAGGCTAGCAGCTCCTACGAGCAGTACGTC.

This clonotype was observed a handful of times. This sequence joins TRBV10-3 and TRBJ1-3, with D possibly being TRBD1 (5 bases). This CDR3 spans 14 amino acids. In germline, CDR1 is ENHRY, CDR2 SYGVKD. Trimming removed 8 bases at V and 4 bases at J, with 15 bases between. Here the CDR3 reads CAIGDRGGGNTIYF. In DNA form, the CDR3 reads TGTGCCATCGGAGACCGGGGCGGAGGAAACACCATATATTTT.

The chain has TRBV7-2 and TRBJ2-2; 7 nucleotides line up with TRBD2. This CDR3 is 16 amino acids long. Germline loops: CDR1 SGHTA, CDR2 FQGNSA. The V segment lost 2 bases and the J segment 2 bases; nucleotides outside the gene matches: 5. The CDR3 region is CASSLLAAVNTGELFF. The CDR3 nucleotides read TGTGCCAGCAGCTTACTAGCGGCCGTAAACACCGGGGAGCTGTTTTTT.

This clonotype was counted only a few times. V is TRBV19 and J is TRBJ1-2; 8 nucleotides align to TRBD1. CDR1 and CDR2 from the germline V gene are LNHDA and SQIVND (reference sequence). Trimming cost V 5 bases and J 0 bases; bases outside gene matches: 5. The CDR3 has 15 amino acids. CDR3 nucleotides: TGTGCCAGTAGTCCCGGACAGGGCACTAACTATGGCTACACCTTC. It codes for CASSPGQGTNYGYTF. Variable domain in full (rest from reference TRBV19 and TRBJ1-2): DGGITQSPKYLFRKEGQNVTLSCEQNLNHDAMYWYRQDPGQGLRLIYYSQIVNDFQKGDIAEGYSVSREKKESFPLTVTSAQKNPTAFYLCASSPGQGTNYGYTFGSGTRLTVV.

The chain employs TRBV24-1 and TRBJ2-3, with 11 bases that match TRBD1. The V and J ends lost 4 bases and 5 bases, in that order; junction bases with no gene match: 10. This CDR3 spans 17 amino acids. The germline V gene encodes CDR1 KGHDR and CDR2 SFDVKD. CDR3 coding DNA: TGTGCCACCAGTGAACCCCCGGGACAGGGGGTTGGAGATACGCAGTATTTT. It specifies CATSEPPGQGVGDTQYF.

The V gene is TRBV7-2, the J gene TRBJ2-1, with D maybe TRBD1 (5 bases). CDR1 and CDR2 (germline): SGHTA, FQGNSA. This CDR3 is 14 amino acids long. V lost 4 bases and J lost 10, with 17 bases in between. CDR3 loop: CASSSTGSQEEQFF. The CDR3 bases are TGTGCCAGCAGCTCCACCGGCTCACAGGAAGAGCAGTTCTTC.

The chain recombines TRBV28 with TRBJ2-7, with D perhaps TRBD1 (7 bases). The CDR3 length is 14 residues. Germline CDR1 MDHEN, CDR2 SYDVKM. V was pared by 4 bases and J by 5 bases, with 15 bases between. In DNA, the CDR3 is TGTGCCAGCAGTTCCCAGGGGGGACGGAACGAGCAGTACGTC. This codes for CASSSQGGRNEQYV.

The chain employs TRBV4-3 and TRBJ2-7, with D perhaps matching TRBD1 (6 bases). CDR1 is LGHNA, CDR2 YSLEER, per germline. The CDR3 runs 15 residues. With 0 bases removed from V and 4 bases from J, the gap between germline ends came to 13 bases. CDR3 region: CASSQDWPGEYEQYF. CDR3 DNA: TGCGCCAGCAGCCAAGATTGGCCAGGGGAATACGAGCAGTACTTC.

The chain has TRBV19 and TRBJ1-2, with TRBD1 identical over 11 bases. The ends lost 7 bases at V and 6 bases at J; junction bases unmatched: 7. The germline V gene has CDR1 LNHDA and CDR2 SQIVND (reference sequence). This CDR3 has 14 amino acids. The CDR3 DNA is TGTGCCAGTACCAAGGACAGGGGGCAGAATGGCTACACCTTC. This sequence encodes CASTKDRGQNGYTF. The full variable domain, in which reference TRBV19 and TRBJ1-2 provide the parts outside the CDR3, is DGGITQSPKYLFRKEGQNVTLSCEQNLNHDAMYWYRQDPGQGLRLIYYSQIVNDFQKGDIAEGYSVSREKKESFPLTVTSAQKNPTAFYLCASTKDRGQNGYTFGSGTRLTVV.

The CDR3 bases are TGTGCCAGCAGCTGGGGAGGAATCGGTGGCTACACCTTC. Translating it yields CASSWGGIGGYTF. The J gene is TRBJ1-2, the V gene TRBV5-4; D not resolved. There are 13 residues in the CDR3. Germline V gene data show CDR1 as SGHNT and CDR2 as YYREEE (reference sequence). V was clipped by 3 bases and J by 7 bases, with 13 bases between them.